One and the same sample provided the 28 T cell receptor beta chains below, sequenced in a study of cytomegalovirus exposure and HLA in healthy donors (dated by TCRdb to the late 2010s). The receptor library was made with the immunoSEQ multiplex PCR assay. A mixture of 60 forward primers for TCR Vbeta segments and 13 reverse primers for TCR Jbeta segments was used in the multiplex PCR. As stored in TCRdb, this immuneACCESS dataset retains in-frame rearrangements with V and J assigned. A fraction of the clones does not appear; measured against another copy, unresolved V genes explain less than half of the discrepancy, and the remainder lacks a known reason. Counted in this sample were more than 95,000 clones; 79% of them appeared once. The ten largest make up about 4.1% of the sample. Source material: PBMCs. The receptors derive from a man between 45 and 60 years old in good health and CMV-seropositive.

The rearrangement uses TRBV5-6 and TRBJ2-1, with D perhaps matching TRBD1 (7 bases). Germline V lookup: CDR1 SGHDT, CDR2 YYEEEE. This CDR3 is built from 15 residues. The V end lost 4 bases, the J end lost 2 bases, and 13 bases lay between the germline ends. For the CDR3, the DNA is TGTGCCAGCAGCCGCCAGGGGGGCCCCTACAATGAGCAGTTCTTC. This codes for CASSRQGGPYNEQFF.

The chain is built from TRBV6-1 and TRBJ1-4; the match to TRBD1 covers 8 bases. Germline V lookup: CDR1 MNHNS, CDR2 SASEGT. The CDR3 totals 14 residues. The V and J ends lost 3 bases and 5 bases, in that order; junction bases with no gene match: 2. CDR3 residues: CASSDRQGNEKLFF. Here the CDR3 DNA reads TGTGCCAGCAGTGACCGACAGGGGAATGAAAAACTGTTTTTT.

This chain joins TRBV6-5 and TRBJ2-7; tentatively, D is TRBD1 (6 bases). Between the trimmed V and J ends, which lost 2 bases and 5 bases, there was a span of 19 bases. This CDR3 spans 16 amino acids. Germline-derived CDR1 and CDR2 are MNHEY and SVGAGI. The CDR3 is CASSYLPLGQGNEQYF. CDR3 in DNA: TGTGCCAGCAGTTACCTACCGCTGGGGCAGGGGAACGAGCAGTACTTC.

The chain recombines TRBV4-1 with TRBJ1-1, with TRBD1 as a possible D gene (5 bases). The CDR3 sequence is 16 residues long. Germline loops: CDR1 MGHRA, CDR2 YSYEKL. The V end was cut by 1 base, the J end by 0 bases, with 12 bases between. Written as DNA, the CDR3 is TGCGCCAGCAGCCAAGCAACGGGGGGTATGAACACTGAAGCTTTCTTT. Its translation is CASSQATGGMNTEAFF.

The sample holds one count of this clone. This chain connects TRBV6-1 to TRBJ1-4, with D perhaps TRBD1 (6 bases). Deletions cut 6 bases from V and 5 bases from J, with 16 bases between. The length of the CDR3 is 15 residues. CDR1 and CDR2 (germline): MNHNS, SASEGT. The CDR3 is CASSYTGLGNEKLFF. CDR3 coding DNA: TGTGCCAGCAGCTACACAGGGCTGGGGAATGAAAAACTGTTTTTT.

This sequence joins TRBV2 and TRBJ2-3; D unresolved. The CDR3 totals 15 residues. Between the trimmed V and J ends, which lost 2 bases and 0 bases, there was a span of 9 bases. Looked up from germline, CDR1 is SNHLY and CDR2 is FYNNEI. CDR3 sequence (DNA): TGTGCCAGCAGTGAACTTGCGAGTAGCACAGATACGCAGTATTTT. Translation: CASSELASSTDTQYF.

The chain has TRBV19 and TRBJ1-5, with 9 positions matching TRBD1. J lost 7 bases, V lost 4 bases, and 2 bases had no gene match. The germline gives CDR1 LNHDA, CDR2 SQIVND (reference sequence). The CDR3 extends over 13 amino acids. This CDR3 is CASSRDREQPQHF. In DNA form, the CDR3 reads TGTGCCAGTAGTAGGGACAGGGAGCAGCCCCAGCATTTT.

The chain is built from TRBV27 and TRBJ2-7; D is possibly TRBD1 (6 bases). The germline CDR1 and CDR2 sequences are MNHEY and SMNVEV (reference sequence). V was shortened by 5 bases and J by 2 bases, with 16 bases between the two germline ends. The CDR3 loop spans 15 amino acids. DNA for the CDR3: TGTGCCAGCAGTAAAATACAGGGTCAGCCCTACGAGCAGTACTTC. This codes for CASSKIQGQPYEQYF.

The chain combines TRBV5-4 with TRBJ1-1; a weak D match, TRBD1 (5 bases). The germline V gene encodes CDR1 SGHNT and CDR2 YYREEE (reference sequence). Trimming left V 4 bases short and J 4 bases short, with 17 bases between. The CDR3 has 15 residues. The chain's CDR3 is CASSPPRGVGTEAFF. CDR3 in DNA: TGTGCCAGCAGCCCACCGCGGGGGGTGGGCACTGAAGCTTTCTTT. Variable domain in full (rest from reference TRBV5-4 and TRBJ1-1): ETGVTQSPTHLIKTRGQQVTLRCSSQSGHNTVSWYQQALGQGPQFIFQYYREEENGRGNFPPRFSGLQFPNYSSELNVNALELDDSALYLCASSPPRGVGTEAFFGQGTRLTVV.

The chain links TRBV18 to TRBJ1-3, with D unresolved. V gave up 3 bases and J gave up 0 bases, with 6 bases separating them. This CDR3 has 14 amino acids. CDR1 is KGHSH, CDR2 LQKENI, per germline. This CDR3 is CASSPAGSGNTIYF. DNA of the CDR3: TGTGCCAGCTCACCGGCAGGCTCTGGAAACACCATATATTTT.

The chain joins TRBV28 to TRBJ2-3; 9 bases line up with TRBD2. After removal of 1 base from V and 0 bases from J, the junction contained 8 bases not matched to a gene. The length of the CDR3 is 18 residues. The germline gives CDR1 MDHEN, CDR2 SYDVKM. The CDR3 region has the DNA TGTGCCAGCAGTTTATTGGCGGGAGGGTCCTCTAGCACAGATACGCAGTATTTT. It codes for CASSLLAGGSSSTDTQYF.

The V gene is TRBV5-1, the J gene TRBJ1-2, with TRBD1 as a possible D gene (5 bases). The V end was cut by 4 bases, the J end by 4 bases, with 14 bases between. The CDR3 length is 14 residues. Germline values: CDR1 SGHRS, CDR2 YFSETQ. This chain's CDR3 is CASSLGRESYGYTF. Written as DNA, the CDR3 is TGCGCCAGCAGCCTGGGACGGGAATCCTATGGCTACACCTTC.

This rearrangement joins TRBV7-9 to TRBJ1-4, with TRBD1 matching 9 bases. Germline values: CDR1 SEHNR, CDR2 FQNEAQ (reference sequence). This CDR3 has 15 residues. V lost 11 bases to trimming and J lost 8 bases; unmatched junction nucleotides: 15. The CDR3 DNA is TGTGCCGGCAAAAATACCGGGACAGGGTACGAAAAACTGTTTTTT. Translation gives CAGKNTGTGYEKLFF.

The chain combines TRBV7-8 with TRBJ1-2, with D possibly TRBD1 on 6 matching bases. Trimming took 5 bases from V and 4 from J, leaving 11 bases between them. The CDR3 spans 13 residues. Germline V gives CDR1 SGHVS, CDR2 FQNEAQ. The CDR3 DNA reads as TGTGCCAGCAGCAATGACAGGTCCTATGGCTACACCTTC. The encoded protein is CASSNDRSYGYTF.

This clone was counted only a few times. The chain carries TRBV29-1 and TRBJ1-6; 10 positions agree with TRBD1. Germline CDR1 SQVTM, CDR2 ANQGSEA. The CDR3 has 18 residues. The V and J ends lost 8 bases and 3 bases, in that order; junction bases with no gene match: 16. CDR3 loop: CSPFSGTGAPSYNSPLHF. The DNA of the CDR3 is TGCAGCCCCTTTTCCGGGACAGGGGCACCCAGCTATAATTCACCCCTCCACTTT.

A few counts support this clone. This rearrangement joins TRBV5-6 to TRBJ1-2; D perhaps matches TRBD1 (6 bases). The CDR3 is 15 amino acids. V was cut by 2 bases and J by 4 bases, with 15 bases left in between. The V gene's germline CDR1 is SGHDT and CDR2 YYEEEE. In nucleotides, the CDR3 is TGTGCCAGCAGCTTTTTCGGACAGACCCTCTATGGCTACACCTTC. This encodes CASSFFGQTLYGYTF. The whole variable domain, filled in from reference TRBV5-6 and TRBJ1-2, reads DAGVTQSPTHLIKTRGQQVTLRCSPKSGHDTVSWYQQALGQGPQFIFQYYEEEERQRGNFPDRFSGHQFPNYSSELNVNALLLGDSALYLCASSFFGQTLYGYTFGSGTRLTVV.

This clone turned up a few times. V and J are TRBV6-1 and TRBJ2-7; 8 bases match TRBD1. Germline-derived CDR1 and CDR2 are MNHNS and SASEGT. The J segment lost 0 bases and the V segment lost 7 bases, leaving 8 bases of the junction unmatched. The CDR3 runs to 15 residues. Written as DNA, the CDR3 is TGTGCCAGCACCTTCGGACAGGGAGCCTCCTACGAGCAGTACTTC. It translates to CASTFGQGASYEQYF.

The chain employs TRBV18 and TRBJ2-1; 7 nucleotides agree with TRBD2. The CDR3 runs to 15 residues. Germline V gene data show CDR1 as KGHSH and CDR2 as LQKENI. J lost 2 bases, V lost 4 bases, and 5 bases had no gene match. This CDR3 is CASSQGSGPYNEQFF. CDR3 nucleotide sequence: TGTGCCAGCTCACAGGGTAGCGGGCCCTACAATGAGCAGTTCTTC.

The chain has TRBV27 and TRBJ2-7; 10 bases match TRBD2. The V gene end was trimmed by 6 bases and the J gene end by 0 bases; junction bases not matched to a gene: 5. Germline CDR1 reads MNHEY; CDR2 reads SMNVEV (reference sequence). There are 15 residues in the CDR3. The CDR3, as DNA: TGTGCCAGCAGCGGTAGCGGGGGGATCTCCTACGAGCAGTACTTC. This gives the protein CASSGSGGISYEQYF.

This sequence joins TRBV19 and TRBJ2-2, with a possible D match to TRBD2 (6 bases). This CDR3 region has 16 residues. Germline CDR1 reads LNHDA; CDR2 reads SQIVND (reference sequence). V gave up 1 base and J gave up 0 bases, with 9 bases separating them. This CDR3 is CASSIGGLSNTGELFF. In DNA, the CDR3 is TGTGCCAGTAGTATAGGGGGACTCTCGAACACCGGGGAGCTGTTTTTT.

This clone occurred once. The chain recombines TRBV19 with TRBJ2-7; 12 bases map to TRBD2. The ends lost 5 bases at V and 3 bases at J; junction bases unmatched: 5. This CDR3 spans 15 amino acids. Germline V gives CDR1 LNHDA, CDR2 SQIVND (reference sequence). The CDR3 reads CASSRPGLAGYEQYF. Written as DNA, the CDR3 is TGTGCCAGTAGTCGACCGGGACTAGCGGGCTACGAGCAGTACTTC.

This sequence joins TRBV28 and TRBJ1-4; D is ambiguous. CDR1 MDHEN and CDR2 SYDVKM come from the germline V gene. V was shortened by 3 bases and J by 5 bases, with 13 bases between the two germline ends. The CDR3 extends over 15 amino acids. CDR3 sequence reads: CASSFAQVPNEKLFF. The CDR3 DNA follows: TGTGCCAGCAGTTTCGCCCAGGTTCCCAATGAAAAACTGTTTTTT.

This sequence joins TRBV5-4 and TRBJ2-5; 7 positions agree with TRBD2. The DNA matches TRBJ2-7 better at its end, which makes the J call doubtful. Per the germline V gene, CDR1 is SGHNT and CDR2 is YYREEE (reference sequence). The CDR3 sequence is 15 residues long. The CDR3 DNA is TGTGCCAGCAGCTTGGCGGCTAGCGGAACCTACGAGCAGTACTTC. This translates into CASSLAASGTYEQYF.

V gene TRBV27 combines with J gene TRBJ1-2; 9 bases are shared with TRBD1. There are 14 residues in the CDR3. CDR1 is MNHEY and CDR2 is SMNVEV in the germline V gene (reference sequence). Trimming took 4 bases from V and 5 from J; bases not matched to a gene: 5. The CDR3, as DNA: TGTGCCAGCAGTTATGGACAGGGGCAATATGGCTACACCTTC. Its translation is CASSYGQGQYGYTF.

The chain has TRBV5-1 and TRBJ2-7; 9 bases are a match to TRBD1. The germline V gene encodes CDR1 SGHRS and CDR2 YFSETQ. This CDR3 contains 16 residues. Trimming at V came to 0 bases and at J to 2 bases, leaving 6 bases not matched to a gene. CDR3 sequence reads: CASSLAPGQGTYEQYF. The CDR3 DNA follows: TGCGCCAGCAGCTTGGCACCGGGACAGGGAACCTACGAGCAGTACTTC.

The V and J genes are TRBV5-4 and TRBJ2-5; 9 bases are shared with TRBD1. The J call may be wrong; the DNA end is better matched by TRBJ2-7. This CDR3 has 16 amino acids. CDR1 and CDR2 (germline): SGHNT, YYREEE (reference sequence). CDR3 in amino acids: CASSLDGTGSSYEQYF. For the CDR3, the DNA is TGTGCCAGCAGCTTGGATGGGACAGGGAGCTCCTACGAGCAGTACTTC.

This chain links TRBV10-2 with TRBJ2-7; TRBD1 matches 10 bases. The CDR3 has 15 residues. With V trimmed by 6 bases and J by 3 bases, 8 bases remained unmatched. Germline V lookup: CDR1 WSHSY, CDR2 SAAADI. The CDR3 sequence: CASSGRDRGHYEQYF. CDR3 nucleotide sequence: TGCGCCAGCAGCGGGCGAGACAGGGGGCACTACGAGCAGTACTTC.

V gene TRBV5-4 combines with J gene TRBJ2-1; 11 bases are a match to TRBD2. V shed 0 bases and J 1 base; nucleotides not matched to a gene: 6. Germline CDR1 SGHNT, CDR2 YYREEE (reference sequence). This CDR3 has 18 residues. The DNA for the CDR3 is TGTGCCAGCAGCTTGGGGACTAGCGGGTTAACGTCCTACAATGAGCAGTTCTTC. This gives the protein CASSLGTSGLTSYNEQFF.